The clone carrying this T cell receptor (beta chain) has more than one count but fewer than ten. Its antigen is undetermined. This specimen comes from a study of T-cell memory formation after mild COVID-19. Study findings and constraints: Within pre-infection memory, some responding clones were found, suggesting cross-reactive memory joined. CD4+ contracting clones lay mainly in CM and EM, CD8+ ones in EMRA.

The CDR3 consists of 16 residues. Trimming took 1 base from V and 0 from J, leaving 11 bases between them. Germline V CDR1 and CDR2: SGHTA, FQGTGA. After 5'RACE with constant-segment primers, TCR alpha and TCR beta cDNA libraries carrying sample barcodes and UMIs were obtained. TCRdb processed the 5' RACE reads anew with MiXCR; each CDR3 protein has one entry. The repertoire consists of approximately 300,000 distinct CDR3 sequences, with about 16% occurring once and the leading ten covering about a fifth. V and J are TRBV7-3 and TRBJ2-3; D remains unclear. The origin of this receptor is a man younger than 30 who had mild COVID-19 (a few samples of this study predate the infection). Cell type and time point are not known. Sample: PBMCs or a T cell subset sorted from them (not recorded which). CDR3 loop: CASSLNRAPSTDTQYF. The CDR3 DNA reads as TGTGCCAGCAGCTTAAACCGGGCCCCTAGCACAGATACGCAGTATTTT. Complete variable domain (other parts from reference TRBV7-3 and TRBJ2-3): GAGVSQTPSNKVTEKGKYVELRCDPISGHTALYWYRQSLGQGPEFLIYFQGTGAADDSGLPNDRFFAVRPEGSVSTLKIQRTERGDSAVYLCASSLNRAPSTDTQYFGPGTRLTVL.